The 23 T cell receptor beta chains given below trace back to one sample, sequenced in a study of OX40 agonist ivuxolimab in advanced cancers. Some clones are missing from TCRdb's copy, which holds only in-frame ones; the method was immunoSEQ multiplex PCR. In the table there are about 82,000 clones, around 85% of which are singletons. This specimen was CD4+ or CD8+ T cells sorted from blood, taken in a trial of the OX40 agonist ivuxolimab. Every receptor here comes from an adult with an advanced solid tumor such as melanoma, head and neck, liver or kidney cancer.

The chain's CDR3 is CATSIVGSGELFF. DNA for the CDR3: TGTGCCACCAGCATTGTAGGTTCCGGGGAGCTGTTTTTT. The chain recombines TRBV15 with TRBJ2-2; no clear D. This CDR3 has 13 amino acids. The germline V gene encodes CDR1 LNHNV and CDR2 YYDKDF (reference sequence). The ends were cut back, 4 bases at V and 6 bases at J, with 9 bases in the middle.

The chain couples TRBV20-1 to TRBJ2-7; 7 bases align to TRBD1. This CDR3 comprises 11 residues. With V trimmed by 6 bases and J by 4 bases, 3 bases remained unmatched. Germline V gene lookup returns CDR1 DFQATT and CDR2 SNEGSKA (reference sequence). The CDR3 sequence: CSALTGYEQYF. The CDR3 region has the DNA TGCAGTGCCTTGACAGGGTACGAGCAGTACTTC.

This clone was seen a single time. The genes are TRBV9 and TRBJ2-6; the match to TRBD1 covers 8 bases. CDR3 length: 17 amino acids. After removal of 3 bases from V and 0 bases from J, the junction contained 5 bases not matched to a gene. Germline CDR1 is SGDLS and CDR2 is YYNGEE. The CDR3 protein is CASSERDRSSGANVLTF. For the CDR3, the DNA is TGTGCCAGCAGCGAACGGGACAGGAGCTCTGGGGCCAACGTCCTGACTTTC.

The rearrangement links TRBV30 to TRBJ2-3; the D gene could be TRBD1 or TRBD2 (5 bases each). The V end lost 0 bases, the J end lost 6 bases, and 22 bases lay between the germline ends. CDR3 length: 17 amino acids. Germline CDR1 reads GTSNPN; CDR2 reads SVGIG (reference sequence). The CDR3 here is CAWSVRGPGRITDTQYF. CDR3 coding DNA: TGTGCCTGGAGTGTAAGGGGCCCGGGACGTATAACGGATACGCAGTATTTT.

This clone was counted between two and nine times. V is TRBV5-4 and J is TRBJ1-1, with 9 bases identical to TRBD1. Germline trimming cut 4 bases from V and 0 bases from J; bases unmatched to any gene: 13. The CDR3 runs 18 residues. Germline loops: CDR1 SGHNT, CDR2 YYREEE (reference sequence). The CDR3 sequence: CASSAGQGSKHMNTEAFF. The CDR3 DNA is TGTGCCAGCAGCGCGGGACAGGGATCTAAACATATGAACACTGAAGCTTTCTTT.

The V call is TRBV7-2, the J call TRBJ2-7; 7 nucleotides match TRBD2. The CDR3 spans 16 residues. The V gene's germline CDR1 is SGHTA and CDR2 FQGNSA. Trimming removed 1 base from V and 6 bases from J; junction bases left unmatched: 12. CDR3 coding DNA: TGTGCCAGCAGCTTAGTAGGGAGGGATCCACGGCTCGAGCAGTACTTC. This encodes CASSLVGRDPRLEQYF. The full variable domain, with the rest looked up from reference TRBV7-2 and TRBJ2-7, is GAGVSQSPSNKVTEKGKDVELRCDPISGHTALYWYRQSLGQGLEFLIYFQGNSAPDKSGLPSDRFSAERTGGSVSTLTIQRTQQEDSAVYLCASSLVGRDPRLEQYFGPGTRLTVT.

The gene calls are TRBV5-1 and TRBJ2-1; D is possibly TRBD1 (6 bases). The CDR3 contains 13 residues. CDR1 is SGHRS and CDR2 is YFSETQ in the germline V gene. V was pared by 4 bases and J by 6 bases, with 11 bases between. The CDR3 loop is CASSLGAVNEQFF. In DNA form, the CDR3 reads TGCGCCAGCAGCCTGGGGGCGGTCAATGAGCAGTTCTTC.

The rearrangement links TRBV5-1 to TRBJ1-3, with a tentative D call TRBD1 (5 bases). From germline, CDR1 is SGHRS and CDR2 YFSETQ. Between the trimmed V and J ends, which lost 3 bases and 3 bases, there was a span of 10 bases. The CDR3 has 14 amino acids. CDR3 residues: CASSWGTGGNTIYF. CDR3 nucleotide sequence: TGCGCCAGCAGCTGGGGGACGGGTGGAAACACCATATATTTT.

This chain uses TRBV6-5 with TRBJ2-7; D not certain. The ends were cut back, 3 bases at V and 6 bases at J, with 9 bases in the middle. This CDR3 has 12 residues. The germline CDR1 and CDR2 sequences are MNHEY and SVGAGI. The DNA of the CDR3 is TGTGCCAGCAGTTATCCCTCAGGCGAGCAGTACTTC. Its translation is CASSYPSGEQYF.

This clone was observed once. This chain connects TRBV2 to TRBJ1-6; TRBD1 matches 7 bases. The germline V gene encodes CDR1 SNHLY and CDR2 FYNNEI. The CDR3 totals 16 residues. With V trimmed by 6 bases and J by 7 bases, 12 bases remained unmatched. For the CDR3, the DNA is TGTGCCAGCAGAGAGAACAGGGGAATACCGAATTCACCCCTCCACTTT. This translates into CASRENRGIPNSPLHF.

This clone was detected only once. The V and J genes are TRBV5-6 and TRBJ2-1, with D unresolved. CDR1 and CDR2 from the germline V gene are SGHDT and YYEEEE. Trimming removed 0 bases at V and 6 bases at J, with 7 bases between. The CDR3 extends over 13 amino acids. CDR3 bases: TGTGCCAGCAGCTTGGGTAGTATCAATGAGCAGTTCTTC. This codes for CASSLGSINEQFF. Full variable domain (outside the CDR3, taken from reference TRBV5-6 and TRBJ2-1): DAGVTQSPTHLIKTRGQQVTLRCSPKSGHDTVSWYQQALGQGPQFIFQYYEEEERQRGNFPDRFSGHQFPNYSSELNVNALLLGDSALYLCASSLGSINEQFFGPGTRLTVL.

The chain employs TRBV6-1 and TRBJ1-6; 8 bases match TRBD1. CDR1 and CDR2 (germline): MNHNS, SASEGT. The junction had 11 bases not matched to a gene; V was cut back by 1 base and J by 9 bases. CDR3 length: 17 amino acids. The CDR3 coding sequence is TGTGCCAGCAGTGAAGTGGGACCGGGACAGGTCGGTTCACCCCTCCACTTT. Translation gives CASSEVGPGQVGSPLHF.

The chain is built from TRBV7-9 and TRBJ2-2; D might be TRBD1 (5 bases). This CDR3 contains 16 residues. CDR1 and CDR2 (germline): SEHNR, FQNEAQ (reference sequence). Trimming removed 7 bases from V and 1 base from J, with 16 bases in between. The CDR3 region is CASITGPDRNTGELFF. The CDR3 coding sequence is TGTGCCAGCATTACAGGCCCCGACAGGAACACCGGGGAGCTGTTTTTT. Based on the CDR3 plus reference TRBV7-9 and TRBJ2-2, the full variable domain is DTGVSQNPRHKITKRGQNVTFRCDPISEHNRLYWYRQTLGQGPEFLTYFQNEAQLEKSRLLSDRFSAERPKGSFSTLEIQRTEQGDSAMYLCASITGPDRNTGELFFGEGSRLTVL.

CDR3 amino acids: CASSWDSDSNQPQHF. The CDR3 DNA sequence: TGCGCCAGCAGCTGGGACTCCGATAGCAATCAGCCCCAGCATTTT. V usage is TRBV5-1 and J usage is TRBJ1-5; D is possibly TRBD1 (5 bases). This CDR3 spans 15 amino acids. V lost 3 bases to trimming and J lost 0 bases, with 10 bases between them. Germline V gives CDR1 SGHRS, CDR2 YFSETQ.

This chain links TRBV19 with TRBJ2-1; 8 bases are a match to TRBD2. With V trimmed by 7 bases and J by 7 bases, 9 bases remained unmatched. The CDR3 spans 14 residues. CDR1 is LNHDA, CDR2 SQIVND, per germline (reference sequence). The DNA of the CDR3 is TGTGCCAGTACTGGGGCGGGGGGAATAAATGAGCAGTTCTTC. Its protein product is CASTGAGGINEQFF.

The V call is TRBV18, the J call TRBJ2-2; 10 bases line up with TRBD1. The CDR3 totals 16 residues. J was trimmed by 5 bases and V by 0 bases; bases with no gene match: 3. The germline V gene has CDR1 KGHSH and CDR2 LQKENI. The CDR3 loop reads CASSPPRTGGTGELFF. The DNA of the CDR3 is TGTGCCAGCTCACCACCGCGGACAGGGGGGACCGGGGAGCTGTTTTTT.

In this sample, this clone turned up once. This chain connects TRBV18 to TRBJ1-1, with D maybe TRBD1 (6 bases). This CDR3 contains 16 residues. Trimming stripped 2 bases from V and 4 bases from J, with 17 bases between. Germline CDR1 KGHSH, CDR2 LQKENI. The CDR3 sequence is CASSPWGGARSTEAFF. Here the CDR3 DNA reads TGTGCCAGCTCACCATGGGGGGGGGCGAGAAGCACTGAAGCTTTCTTT.

This clone was detected only a few times. This chain uses TRBV6-6 with TRBJ2-5, with 9 bases matching TRBD2. V gave up 7 bases and J gave up 1 base; unmatched junction bases: 7. The CDR3 length is 15 residues. The V gene's germline CDR1 is MNHNY and CDR2 SVGAGI (reference sequence). CDR3 region: CASILSSGGQETQYF. CDR3 nucleotide sequence: TGTGCCAGCATCCTAAGTAGCGGGGGCCAAGAGACCCAGTACTTC.

This clone occurred once. The chain is built from TRBV20-1 and TRBJ1-1; a possible D gene is TRBD1 (5 bases). The germline CDR1 and CDR2 sequences are DFQATT and SNEGSKA (reference sequence). The CDR3 is made up of 11 amino acids. The germline V and J ends were trimmed by 6 bases and 5 bases, with 10 bases remaining between them. CDR3 loop: CSARVRTEAFF. CDR3 sequence (DNA): TGCAGTGCCAGGGTTCGGACTGAAGCTTTCTTT.

This clone came up many times. This chain connects TRBV19 to TRBJ1-6; 7 positions match TRBD1. Germline values: CDR1 LNHDA, CDR2 SQIVND (reference sequence). The ends lost 5 bases at V and 0 bases at J; junction bases unmatched: 13. The CDR3 is 19 amino acids. This CDR3 is CASSFSTGQLSSYNSPLHF. The DNA of the CDR3 is TGTGCCAGTAGTTTTTCGACAGGGCAACTGAGCTCCTATAATTCACCCCTCCACTTT.

This sequence joins TRBV7-9 and TRBJ1-4; no firm D call. CDR1 SEHNR and CDR2 FQNEAQ come from the germline V gene (reference sequence). V dropped 7 bases and J dropped 8 bases, with 14 bases sitting between them. The CDR3 extends over 13 amino acids. This CDR3 is CASTLGGLEKLFF. The CDR3 DNA is TGTGCCAGCACCCTTGGCGGGTTGGAAAAACTGTTTTTT.

The chain recombines TRBV29-1 with TRBJ1-2; no firm D call. Germline lookup yields CDR1 SQVTM and CDR2 ANQGSEA. Between the trimmed V and J ends, which lost 1 base and 2 bases, there was a span of 8 bases. CDR3 length: 13 amino acids. The CDR3, as DNA: TGCAGCGTTGAAGGTGCGGCGAACTATGGCTACACCTTC. Translation: CSVEGAANYGYTF.

V and J are TRBV6-1 and TRBJ1-5; 9 bases fit TRBD1. V shed 4 bases and J 0 bases; nucleotides not matched to a gene: 4. The germline CDR1 and CDR2 sequences are MNHNS and SASEGT. The CDR3 has 16 residues. CDR3 residues: CASSGGTGYSNQPQHF. Written as DNA, the CDR3 is TGTGCCAGCAGTGGGGGGACAGGGTATAGCAATCAGCCCCAGCATTTT.